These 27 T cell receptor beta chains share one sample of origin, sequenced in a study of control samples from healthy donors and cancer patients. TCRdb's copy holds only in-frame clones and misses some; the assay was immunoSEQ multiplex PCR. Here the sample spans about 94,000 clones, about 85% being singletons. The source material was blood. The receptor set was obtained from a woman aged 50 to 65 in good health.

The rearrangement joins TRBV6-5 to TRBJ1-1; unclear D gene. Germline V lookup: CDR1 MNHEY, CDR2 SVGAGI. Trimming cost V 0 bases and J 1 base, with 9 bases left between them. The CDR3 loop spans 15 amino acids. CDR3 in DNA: TGTGCCAGCAGTTACTCGGGCTTCGAGAACACTGAAGCTTTCTTT. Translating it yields CASSYSGFENTEAFF.

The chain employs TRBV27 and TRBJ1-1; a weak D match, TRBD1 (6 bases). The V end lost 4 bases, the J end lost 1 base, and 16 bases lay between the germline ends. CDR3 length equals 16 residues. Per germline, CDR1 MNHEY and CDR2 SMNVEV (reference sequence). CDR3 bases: TGTGCCAGCAGTTCTTTTGGGGGGGGCCCGAACACTGAAGCTTTCTTT. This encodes CASSSFGGGPNTEAFF.

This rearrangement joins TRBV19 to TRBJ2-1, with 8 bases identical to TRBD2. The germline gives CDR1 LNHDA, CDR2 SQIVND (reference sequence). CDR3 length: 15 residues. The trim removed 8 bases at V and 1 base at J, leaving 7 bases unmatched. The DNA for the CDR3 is TGTGCCAGTCGCTTTTCGGGGGGGTCCTACAATGAGCAGTTCTTC. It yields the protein CASRFSGGSYNEQFF.

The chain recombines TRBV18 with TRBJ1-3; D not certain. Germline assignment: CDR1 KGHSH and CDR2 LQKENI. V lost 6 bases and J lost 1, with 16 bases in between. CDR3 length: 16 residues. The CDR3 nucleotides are TGTGCCAGCTCCTTGGAAAGGCCTGAATCTGGAAACACCATATATTTT. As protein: CASSLERPESGNTIYF.

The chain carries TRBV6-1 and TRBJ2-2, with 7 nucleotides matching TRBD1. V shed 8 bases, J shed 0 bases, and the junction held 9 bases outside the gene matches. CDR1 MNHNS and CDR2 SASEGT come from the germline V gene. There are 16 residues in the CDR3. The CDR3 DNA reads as TGTGCCAGCCTTGAAGGGGGCCTATCGAACACCGGGGAGCTGTTTTTT. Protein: CASLEGGLSNTGELFF.

CDR3 loop: CASSQVSSGRPKPYEQYF. The CDR3 coding sequence is TGTGCCAGCAGCCAAGTATCCAGCGGAAGACCCAAACCCTACGAGCAGTACTTC. The V gene is TRBV4-2, the J gene TRBJ2-7; possible D gene TRBD2, 5 bases. Germline V gives CDR1 LGHNA, CDR2 YNFKEQ. V lost 1 base to trimming and J lost 2 bases, with 21 bases between them. There are 18 residues in the CDR3.

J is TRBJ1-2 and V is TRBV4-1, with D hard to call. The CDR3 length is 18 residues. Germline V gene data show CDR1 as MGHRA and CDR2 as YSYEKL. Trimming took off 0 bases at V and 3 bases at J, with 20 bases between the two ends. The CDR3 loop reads CASSQDPLTAGYYYGYTF. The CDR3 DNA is TGCGCCAGCAGCCAAGATCCCCTAACGGCAGGATATTACTATGGCTACACCTTC.

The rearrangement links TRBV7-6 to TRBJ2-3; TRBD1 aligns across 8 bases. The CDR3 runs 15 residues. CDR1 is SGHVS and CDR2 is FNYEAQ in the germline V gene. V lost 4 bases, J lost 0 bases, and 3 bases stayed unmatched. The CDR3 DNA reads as TGTGCCAGCAGCTCCCGGACAGGGAGCACAGATACGCAGTATTTT. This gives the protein CASSSRTGSTDTQYF.

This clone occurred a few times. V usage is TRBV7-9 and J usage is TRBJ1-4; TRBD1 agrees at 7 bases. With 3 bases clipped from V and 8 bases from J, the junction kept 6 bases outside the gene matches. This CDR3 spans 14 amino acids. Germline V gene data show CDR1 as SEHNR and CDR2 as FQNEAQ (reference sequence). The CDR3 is CASSLSGGTEKLFF. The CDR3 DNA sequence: TGTGCCAGCAGCTTGTCAGGGGGTACGGAAAAACTGTTTTTT.

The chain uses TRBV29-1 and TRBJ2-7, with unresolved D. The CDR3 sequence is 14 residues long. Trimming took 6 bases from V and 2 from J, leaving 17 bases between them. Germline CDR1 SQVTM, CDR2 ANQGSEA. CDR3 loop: CSVALTRTTYEQYF. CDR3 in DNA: TGCAGCGTAGCGCTCACCCGGACCACCTACGAGCAGTACTTC.

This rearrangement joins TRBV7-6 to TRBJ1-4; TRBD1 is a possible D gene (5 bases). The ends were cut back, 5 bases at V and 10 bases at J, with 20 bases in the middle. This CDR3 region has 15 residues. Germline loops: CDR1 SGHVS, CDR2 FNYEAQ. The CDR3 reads CASSPGGRIARKLFF. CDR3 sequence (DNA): TGTGCCAGCAGCCCCGGGGGTAGGATTGCCCGAAAACTGTTTTTT. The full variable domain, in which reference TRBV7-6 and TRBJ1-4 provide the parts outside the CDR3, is GAGVSQSPRYKVTKRGQDVALRCDPISGHVSLYWYRQALGQGPEFLTYFNYEAQQDKSGLPNDRFSAERPEGSISTLTIQRTEQRDSAMYRCASSPGGRIARKLFFGSGTQLSVL.

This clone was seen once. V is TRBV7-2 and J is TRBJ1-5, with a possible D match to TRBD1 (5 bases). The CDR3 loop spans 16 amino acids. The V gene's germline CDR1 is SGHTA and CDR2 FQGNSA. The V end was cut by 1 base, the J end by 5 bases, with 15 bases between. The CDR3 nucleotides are TGTGCCAGCAGCTTAGGGTTGGGGGGTGTTGATCAGCCCCAGCATTTT. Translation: CASSLGLGGVDQPQHF. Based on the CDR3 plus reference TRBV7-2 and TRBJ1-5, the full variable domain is GAGVSQSPSNKVTEKGKDVELRCDPISGHTALYWYRQSLGQGLEFLIYFQGNSAPDKSGLPSDRFSAERTGGSVSTLTIQRTQQEDSAVYLCASSLGLGGVDQPQHFGDGTRLSIL.

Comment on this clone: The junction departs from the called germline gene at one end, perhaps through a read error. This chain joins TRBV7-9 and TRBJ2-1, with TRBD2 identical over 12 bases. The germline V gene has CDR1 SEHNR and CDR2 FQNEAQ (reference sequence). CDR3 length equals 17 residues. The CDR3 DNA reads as TGTGCCAGCAGTTTAGCTCTAGCGGGAGGGTCCTACAATGAGCAGTTCTTC. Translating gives CASSLALAGGSYNEQFF.

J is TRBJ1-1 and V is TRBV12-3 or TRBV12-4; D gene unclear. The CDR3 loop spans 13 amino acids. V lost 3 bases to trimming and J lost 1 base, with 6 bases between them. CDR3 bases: TGTGCCAGCAGTTTCTCCGAGAACACTGAAGCTTTCTTT. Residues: CASSFSENTEAFF.

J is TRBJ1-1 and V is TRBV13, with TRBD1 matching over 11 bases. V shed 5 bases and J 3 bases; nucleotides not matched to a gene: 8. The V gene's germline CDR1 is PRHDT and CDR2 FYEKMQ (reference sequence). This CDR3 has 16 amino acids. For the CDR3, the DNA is TGTGCCAGCAGCCGAGGACAGGGGGCTTTGGACACTGAAGCTTTCTTT. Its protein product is CASSRGQGALDTEAFF.

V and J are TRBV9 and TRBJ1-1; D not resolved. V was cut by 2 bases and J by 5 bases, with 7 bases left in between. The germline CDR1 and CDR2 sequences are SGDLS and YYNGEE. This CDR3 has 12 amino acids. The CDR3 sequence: CASSVGETEAFF. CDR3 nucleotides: TGTGCCAGCAGCGTCGGGGAAACTGAAGCTTTCTTT.

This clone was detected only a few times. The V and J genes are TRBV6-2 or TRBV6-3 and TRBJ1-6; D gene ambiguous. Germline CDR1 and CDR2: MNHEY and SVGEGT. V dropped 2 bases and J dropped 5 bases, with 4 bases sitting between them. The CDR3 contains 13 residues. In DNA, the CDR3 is TGTGCCAGCAGTTACCGGGATAATTCACCCCTCCACTTT. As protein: CASSYRDNSPLHF.

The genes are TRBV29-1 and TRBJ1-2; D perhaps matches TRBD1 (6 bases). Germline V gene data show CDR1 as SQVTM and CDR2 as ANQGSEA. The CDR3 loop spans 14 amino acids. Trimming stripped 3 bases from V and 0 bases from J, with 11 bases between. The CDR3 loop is CSVDRAGANYGYTF. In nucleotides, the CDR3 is TGCAGCGTTGATAGGGCAGGGGCTAACTATGGCTACACCTTC.

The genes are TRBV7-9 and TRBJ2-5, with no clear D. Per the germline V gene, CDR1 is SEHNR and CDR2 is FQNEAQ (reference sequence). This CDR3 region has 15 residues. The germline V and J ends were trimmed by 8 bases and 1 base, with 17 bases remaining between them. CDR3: CASVKAHPLQETQYF. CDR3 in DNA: TGTGCCAGCGTCAAAGCTCATCCCCTCCAAGAGACCCAGTACTTC.

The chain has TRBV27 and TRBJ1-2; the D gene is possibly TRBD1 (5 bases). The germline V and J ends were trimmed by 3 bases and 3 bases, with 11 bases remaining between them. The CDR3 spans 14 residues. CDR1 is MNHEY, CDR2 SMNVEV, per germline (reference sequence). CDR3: CASSFWGSDYGYTF. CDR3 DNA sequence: TGTGCCAGCAGTTTTTGGGGGTCGGACTATGGCTACACCTTC.

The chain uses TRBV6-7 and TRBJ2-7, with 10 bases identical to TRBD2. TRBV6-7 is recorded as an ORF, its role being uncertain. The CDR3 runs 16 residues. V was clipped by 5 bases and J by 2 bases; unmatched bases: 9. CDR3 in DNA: TGTGCCAGCAGTCGGACCCTAGCGGGGGTAACCTACGAGCAGTACTTC. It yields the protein CASSRTLAGVTYEQYF.

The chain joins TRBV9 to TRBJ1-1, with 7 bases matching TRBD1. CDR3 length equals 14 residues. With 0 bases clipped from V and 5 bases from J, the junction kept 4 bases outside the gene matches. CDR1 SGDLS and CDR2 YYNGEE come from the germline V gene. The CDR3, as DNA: TGTGCCAGCAGCGTAGGCCCAGGGGGGACTGAAGCTTTCTTT. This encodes CASSVGPGGTEAFF.

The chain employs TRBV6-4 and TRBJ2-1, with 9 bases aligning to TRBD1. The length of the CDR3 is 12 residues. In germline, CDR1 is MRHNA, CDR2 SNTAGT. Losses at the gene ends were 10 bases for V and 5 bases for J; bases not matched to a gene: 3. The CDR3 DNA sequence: TGTGCCACGGGACAGGGCGACAATGAGCAGTTCTTC. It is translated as CATGQGDNEQFF.

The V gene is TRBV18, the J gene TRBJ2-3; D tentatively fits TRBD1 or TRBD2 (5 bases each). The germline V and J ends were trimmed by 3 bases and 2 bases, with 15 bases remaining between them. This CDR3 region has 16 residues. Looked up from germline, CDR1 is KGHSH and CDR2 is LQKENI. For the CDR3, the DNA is TGTGCCAGCTCACCCCTACGCACCGGGACCACAGATACGCAGTATTTT. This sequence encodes CASSPLRTGTTDTQYF.

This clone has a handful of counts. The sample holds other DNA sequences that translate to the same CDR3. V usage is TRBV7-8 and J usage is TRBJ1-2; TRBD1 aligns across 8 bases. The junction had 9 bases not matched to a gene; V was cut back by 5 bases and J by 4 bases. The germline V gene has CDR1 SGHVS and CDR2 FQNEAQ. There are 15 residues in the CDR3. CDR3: CASSLRQGPGYGYTF. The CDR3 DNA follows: TGTGCCAGCAGCCTCAGACAGGGGCCGGGCTATGGCTACACCTTC.

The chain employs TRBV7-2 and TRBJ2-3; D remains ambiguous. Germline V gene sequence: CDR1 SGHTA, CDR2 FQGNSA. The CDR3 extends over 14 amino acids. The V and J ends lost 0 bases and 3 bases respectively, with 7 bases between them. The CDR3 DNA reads TGTGCCAGCAGCTTAGCGCTTGCTACAGATACGCAGTATTTT. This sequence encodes CASSLALATDTQYF.

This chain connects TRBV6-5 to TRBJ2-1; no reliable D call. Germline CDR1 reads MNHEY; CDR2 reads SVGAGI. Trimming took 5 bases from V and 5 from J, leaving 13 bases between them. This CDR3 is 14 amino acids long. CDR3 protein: CASSPPVTHNEQFF. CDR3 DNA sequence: TGTGCCAGCAGTCCCCCAGTCACACACAATGAGCAGTTCTTC.